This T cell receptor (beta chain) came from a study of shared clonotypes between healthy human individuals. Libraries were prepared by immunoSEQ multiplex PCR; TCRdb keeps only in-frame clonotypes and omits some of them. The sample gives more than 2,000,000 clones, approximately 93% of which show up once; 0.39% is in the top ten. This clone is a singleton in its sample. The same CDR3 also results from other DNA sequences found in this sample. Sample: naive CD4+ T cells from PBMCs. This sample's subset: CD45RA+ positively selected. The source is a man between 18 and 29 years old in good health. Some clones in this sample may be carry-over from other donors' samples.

The CDR3 DNA reads as TGTGCCAGCAGCCCAAGGGAGACCCAGTACTTC. Amino acids: CASSPRETQYF. V gene TRBV6-6 combines with J gene TRBJ2-5; unclear D gene. Germline V lookup: CDR1 MNHNY, CDR2 SVGAGI (reference sequence). V was clipped by 6 bases and J by 5 bases, with 7 bases between them. This CDR3 has 11 amino acids.